This T cell receptor (beta chain) stems from a study of T-cell reconstitution after alpha-beta-depleted transplantation in children. The authors prepared the TCRbeta library with unique molecular identifiers. One entry per CDR3 protein, called by TCRdb with MiXCR from the PCR reads. The table shows hundreds of thousands of distinct CDR3 sequences, with under 20% occurring only once. This clonotype was seen a single time. No antigen is known for it. The CDR3 length is 14 residues. Trimming shortened V by 5 bases and J by 4 bases, and 12 bases separated the two germline ends. Germline V gives CDR1 SGHTA, CDR2 FQGNSA. Study-level points and caveats: T-cell counts and diversity were attributed mostly to newly produced T cells one year after transplant.

The J gene is TRBJ2-1, the V gene TRBV7-2; D perhaps matches TRBD2 (6 bases). This specimen consisted of PBMCs, mostly from graft donor cells, obtained 360 days after TCRalphabeta/CD19-depleted stem cell transplant. The source is a male patient between 2 and 15 years old who had a stem cell transplant for acute lymphoblastic leukemia, so the T cells may come from the graft donor. CDR3 protein: CASSRREVYNEQFF. The DNA for the CDR3 is TGTGCCAGCAGCAGGAGGGAGGTGTACAATGAGCAGTTCTTC. The full variable domain, its missing parts supplied by reference TRBV7-2 and TRBJ2-1, is GAGVSQSPSNKVTEKGKDVELRCDPISGHTALYWYRQSLGQGLEFLIYFQGNSAPDKSGLPSDRFSAERTGGSVSTLTIQRTQQEDSAVYLCASSRREVYNEQFFGPGTRLTVL.